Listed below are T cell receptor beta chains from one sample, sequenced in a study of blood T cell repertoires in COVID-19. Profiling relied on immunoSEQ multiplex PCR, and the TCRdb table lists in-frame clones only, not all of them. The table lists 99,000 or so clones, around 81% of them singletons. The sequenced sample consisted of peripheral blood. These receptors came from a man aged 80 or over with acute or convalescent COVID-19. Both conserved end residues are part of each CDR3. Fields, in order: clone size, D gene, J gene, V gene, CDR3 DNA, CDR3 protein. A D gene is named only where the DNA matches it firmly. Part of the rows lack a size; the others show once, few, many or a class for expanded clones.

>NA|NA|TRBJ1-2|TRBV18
TGTGCCAGCTCACCAGTCGTTTCTAACTATGGCTACACCTTC
CASSPVVSNYGYTF
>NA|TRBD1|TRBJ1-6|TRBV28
TGTGCCAGCAGTTCCACCGGGACAGGAGGTTCACCCCTCCACTTT
CASSSTGTGGSPLHF
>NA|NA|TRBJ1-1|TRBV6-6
TGTGCCAGCAGTCACATGACAGGTTTGAACACTGAAGCTTTCTTT
CASSHMTGLNTEAFF
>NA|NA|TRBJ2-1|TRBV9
TGTGCCAGCAGCGCCGGAGAGGCCGACAATGAGCAGTTCTTC
CASSAGEADNEQFF
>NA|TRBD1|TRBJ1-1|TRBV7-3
TGTGCCAGCAGCTTCTCGGGGACAGGGGGCCAGACTGAAGCTTTCTTT
CASSFSGTGGQTEAFF
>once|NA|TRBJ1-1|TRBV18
TGTGCCAGCTCACCACCCCAAGGGGGACGGGGCACTGAAGCTTTCTTT
CASSPPQGGRGTEAFF
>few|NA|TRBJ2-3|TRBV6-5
TGTGCCAGCAAGGCGGTTAGCACAGATACGCAGTATTTT
CASKAVSTDTQYF
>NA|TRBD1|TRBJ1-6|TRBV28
TGTGCCAGCAGTTTACAGGAATGGACAGGTGATCAATCACCCCTCCACTTT
CASSLQEWTGDQSPLHF
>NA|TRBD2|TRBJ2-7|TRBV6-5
TGTGCCAGCAGTACCGGGACTAGCGGGAGGGACGAGCAGTACTTC
CASSTGTSGRDEQYF
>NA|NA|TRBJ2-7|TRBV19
TGTGCCAGTAGAGACCGGCCGGGGGAGCAGTACTTC
CASRDRPGEQYF
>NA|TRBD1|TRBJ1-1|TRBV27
TGTGCCAGCAGTTCCCACGGGACAGGACGAGGGAGCACTGAAGCTTTCTTT
CASSSHGTGRGSTEAFF
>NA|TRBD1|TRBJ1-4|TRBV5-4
TGTGCCAGCAGCCGAACAGGGGATAATGAAAAACTGTTTTTT
CASSRTGDNEKLFF
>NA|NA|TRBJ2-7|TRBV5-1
TGCGCCAGCAGCTTGGGTTTGGCAGGGGCCTACGAGCAGTACTTC
CASSLGLAGAYEQYF
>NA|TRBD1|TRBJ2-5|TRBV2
TGTGCCAGCAGTGAAAGGGGACAGGGAGCAGAGACCCAGTACTTC
CASSERGQGAETQYF
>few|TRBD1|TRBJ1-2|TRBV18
TGTGCCAGCTCACCTTCCGGGACAGGGGACTATGGCTACACCTTC
CASSPSGTGDYGYTF
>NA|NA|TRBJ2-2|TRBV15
TGTGCCACCAGCAGGGGGGGACAGTTCGAAACCGGGGAGCTGTTTTTT
CATSRGGQFETGELFF
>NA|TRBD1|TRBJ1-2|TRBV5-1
TGCGCCAGCAGCTTGGGGGGACAGGGATCAGGCGGCTACACCTTC
CASSLGGQGSGGYTF
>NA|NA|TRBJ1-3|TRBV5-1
TGCGCCAGCAGAGAACAGGGAGCTGGAAACACCATATATTTT
CASREQGAGNTIYF
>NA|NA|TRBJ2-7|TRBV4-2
TGTGCCAGCAGCCCGTACAGGGACGGCTACGAGCAGTACTTC
CASSPYRDGYEQYF
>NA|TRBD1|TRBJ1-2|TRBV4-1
TGCGCCAGCAGCCAAGATGGGGACAGCTATGGCTACACCTTC
CASSQDGDSYGYTF
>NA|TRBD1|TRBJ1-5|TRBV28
TGTGCCAGCAGTTTATTTCACCGGACAGGGGGTAATCAGCCCCAGCATTTT
CASSLFHRTGGNQPQHF
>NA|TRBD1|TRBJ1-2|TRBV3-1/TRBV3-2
TGTGCCAGCAGCCAAAGATTCTCTTACTCAGGGGGCGGCGGCTACACCTTC
CASSQRFSYSGGGGYTF
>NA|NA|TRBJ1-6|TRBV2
TGTGCCAGCAACCCCACATCCTATAATTCACCCCTCCACTTT
CASNPTSYNSPLHF
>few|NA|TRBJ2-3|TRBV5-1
TGCGCCAGCAGCCGGGACTCCTCCACAGATACGCAGTATTTT
CASSRDSSTDTQYF
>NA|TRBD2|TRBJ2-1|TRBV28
TGTGCCAGCAGTTTGTTTCTCCTAGCGGGAGGCTACAATGAGCAGTTCTTC
CASSLFLLAGGYNEQFF
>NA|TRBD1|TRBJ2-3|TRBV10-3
TGTGCCATCTCGGACAGGGGGACAGATACGCAGTATTTT
CAISDRGTDTQYF
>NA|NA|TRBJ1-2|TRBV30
TGTGCCTCGTCGCCCCAGGGGAGAAACTATGGCTACACCTTC
CASSPQGRNYGYTF
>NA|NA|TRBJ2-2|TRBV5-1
TGCGCCAGCAGCTTGGAGCGGGCCGGGGAGCTGTTTTTT
CASSLERAGELFF
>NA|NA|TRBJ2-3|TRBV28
TGTGCCAGCAGTGAGGACTATTCCACAGATACGCAGTATTTT
CASSEDYSTDTQYF